This TCR beta chain was sequenced in a study of T cell repertoires in cytomegalovirus infection. Study background: An indication of both CMV infection and matching HLA type came from public TCR beta signatures.

This CDR3 has 15 amino acids. CDR1 and CDR2 (germline): KGHSH, LQKENI. The V end lost 6 bases, the J end lost 4 bases, and 16 bases lay between the germline ends. Study-wide results and caveats: Across the ex vivo response, the dominant clonotypes were HLA-C-restricted CMV-specific TCR beta clonotypes. Based on cumulative public TCR beta family frequency, carriers of CMV plus the relevant HLA were identified.

TCRdb reprocessed the reads via MiXCR and lists one record per CDR3 protein. The table lists around 530,000 distinct CDR3 sequences, about a quarter of them singletons, with less than 15% in the top ten. Worth noting for this clonotype: Its antigen is not identified.

This TCR derives from a human donor in good health (CMV status not recorded). Some clones in this sample may be carry-over from other donors' samples. Sequencing was performed on PBMCs. This chain uses TRBV18 with TRBJ2-1; unclear D gene. In DNA, the CDR3 is TGTGCCAGCTCGCTTACGCAAGGACGGTACAATGAGCAGTTCTTC. Translation: CASSLTQGRYNEQFF.